This TCR beta chain was identified during a study of blood T cell repertoires in COVID-19 (dated by TCRdb to about 2020). Describing the broader study: Samples from collaborators originated in the United States, Italy and Spain and spanned both the acute and convalescent phases of COVID-19. The material from the prospective study consisted of cDNA or gDNA derived from T cells, B-cell-depleted T cells, or PBMCs. The dataset comprised deeply sampled blood TCRbeta repertoires from subjects exposed to, actively infected with, or recovered from COVID-19. A freely available public database, intended as a resource for researchers studying the immune response to SARS-CoV-2, is where the repertoires were released. Samples were obtained from the ongoing ImmuneRACE study (first 160 participants) and from 1,254 subjects provided by 6 global collaborators. The sample metadata nearly always contained a de-identified subject ID, COVID-19 status, age in years and sex. Where available, HLA class I and class II types were taken from metadata supplied by the sample provider and were not determined by assay-based typing. The study at large found these results: The quantity of clinical and demographic metadata differed by source and by participant and was supplied without curation.

From a lookup of the germline V gene, CDR1 and CDR2 are SGHNT and YENEEA. The germline ends are 13 bases apart after V is trimmed by 5 bases and J by 5 bases. The CDR3 numbers 13 residues from cysteine through phenylalanine. The CDR3 DNA has 39 bases and is translated from base 1. The collaborating institutions used their own protocols to collect whole blood in K2EDTA tubes. For TCRbeta analysis, collaborator samples were shipped as frozen whole blood, as isolated PBMCs, or as DNA extracted from either sample type. Of note for this clone: Its cognate antigen has yet to be identified. No base qualities exist here, and no much larger clone lies one base off it.

TCRbeta CDR3 regions were amplified from genomic DNA by means of the immunoSEQ Assay, a bias-controlled multiplex PCR. Per the authors' processing: Within the assay, amplification of reference gene primers was used to estimate how many nucleated cells each sample contained. To quantify the absolute abundance of each unique TCRbeta CDR3 rearrangement, sequence reads were collapsed and filtered. For each sample, productive Simpson clonality was calculated by taking the square root of Simpson's diversity index across productive rearrangements. The table comes from immuneACCESS by way of TCRdb, which keeps in-frame sequences with V and J called. Part of the clones is missing from these tables; in studies checked, under half for an unresolved V gene and the rest for unknown reasons. From that table come the V and J calls and clone size; the DNA was used to work out D and trimming. The sample records around 340,000 clones, more than 70% of which are singletons. The biggest ten clones account for roughly 3% of the sample.

Recombination joined TRBV11-3 with TRBJ2-7; the D gene is possibly TRBD1, with 6 bases matching. The receptor was isolated from a man younger than 45 with active or convalescent COVID-19. The sample consisted of peripheral blood. The CDR3 has the sequence CASSPTGPNEQYF. The DNA sequence is TGTGCCAGCAGCCCTACAGGGCCCAACGAGCAGTACTTC.